The T cell receptor beta chain under discussion was sequenced for a study of T cells after yellow fever vaccination. One entry per CDR3 protein results from TCRdb running MiXCR on the 5' RACE reads. The data show about 130,000 distinct CDR3 sequences, about 7.4% seen once. This clonotype was observed many times. The V end was cut by 3 bases, the J end by 7 bases, with 10 bases between. The CDR3 has 13 residues. The source is a young man who received the YFV17D yellow fever vaccine. Sequenced here: CD4+ T cells sorted from PBMCs, sampled 9 to 11 days after the first yellow fever vaccination. The rearrangement uses TRBV12-3 or TRBV12-4 and TRBJ1-5, with D possibly matching TRBD1 (5 bases). CDR3 protein: CASSLQGSQPQHF. CDR3 sequence (DNA): TGTGCCAGCAGTTTGCAGGGCAGCCAGCCCCAGCATTTT.